The 27 T cell receptor beta chains below come from one sample, sequenced in a study of technical replicates of blood from a handful of donors. The protocol was immunoSEQ multiplex PCR, while the TCRdb copy is restricted to in-frame clones and leaves out a portion. Among tens of thousands of clones listed, 95% to 98% were seen once. Sequenced sample: T cells isolated from PBMCs. These receptors were obtained from a human donor in good health.

The chain joins TRBV7-9 to TRBJ1-4; TRBD1 is a possible D gene (5 bases). This CDR3 spans 16 amino acids. Germline CDR1 SEHNR, CDR2 FQNEAQ (reference sequence). Trimming took off 4 bases at V and 8 bases at J, with 20 bases between the two ends. CDR3 nucleotide sequence: TGTGCCAGCAGCTCCGTTGGGGGGGTAATACCCGAAAAACTGTTTTTT. This encodes CASSSVGGVIPEKLFF.

The chain employs TRBV5-1 and TRBJ1-5; D gene ambiguous. Trimming shortened V by 0 bases and J by 3 bases, and 7 bases separated the two germline ends. The CDR3 length is 14 residues. CDR1 is SGHRS and CDR2 is YFSETQ in the germline V gene. DNA of the CDR3: TGCGCCAGCAGCTTGGGTAGTACCAATCAGCCCCAGCATTTT. Translated, it gives CASSLGSTNQPQHF.

The chain uses TRBV5-8 and TRBJ1-1, with D tentatively TRBD1 (6 bases). From germline, CDR1 is SGHTS and CDR2 YDEGEE. The CDR3 covers 12 residues. Trimming removed 4 bases from V and 13 bases from J, with 17 bases in between. As DNA, the CDR3 is TGTGCCAGCAGCGTATGGACAGCGGAGGTTTTCTTT. Amino acids: CASSVWTAEVFF.

The J gene is TRBJ2-5, the V gene TRBV19; tentatively, D is TRBD1 (6 bases). The CDR3 consists of 13 residues. In germline, CDR1 is LNHDA, CDR2 SQIVND (reference sequence). The V gene lost 3 bases and the J gene lost 4 bases, with 9 bases spanning the gap. The DNA for the CDR3 is TGTGCCAGTAGTATGGGGGCCGGAGAGACCCAGTACTTC. Translation: CASSMGAGETQYF.

This chain connects TRBV4-1 to TRBJ2-7, with TRBD2 matching 7 bases. J lost 0 bases, V lost 0 bases, and 14 bases had no gene match. The length of the CDR3 is 19 residues. Germline CDR1 reads MGHRA; CDR2 reads YSYEKL. The CDR3 bases are TGCGCCAGCAGCCAAGATTCTGATGTCGGGCTAGCGGACTCCTACGAGCAGTACTTC. This encodes CASSQDSDVGLADSYEQYF.

The V call is TRBV5-4, the J call TRBJ2-7; weak D call: TRBD1 (5 bases). This CDR3 comprises 13 residues. The germline V and J ends were trimmed by 0 bases and 5 bases, with 9 bases remaining between them. Germline values: CDR1 SGHNT, CDR2 YYREEE (reference sequence). The CDR3 sequence: CASSLGRADEQYF. DNA of the CDR3: TGTGCCAGCAGCTTGGGCAGGGCGGACGAGCAGTACTTC.

The V and J genes are TRBV6-5 and TRBJ2-1, with no clear D. The CDR3 extends over 11 amino acids. The germline CDR1 and CDR2 sequences are MNHEY and SVGAGI. V lost 5 bases, J lost 7 bases, and 6 bases lay in between. CDR3 nucleotide sequence: TGTGCCAGCAGTACAGTTAATGAGCAGTTCTTC. This gives the protein CASSTVNEQFF.

This chain joins TRBV4-1 and TRBJ1-2; no firm D call. V shed 0 bases and J shed 6 bases, with 17 bases lying between them. Germline V lookup: CDR1 MGHRA, CDR2 YSYEKL. The CDR3 totals 16 residues. The CDR3 DNA reads as TGCGCCAGCAGCCAAGAAAGGGAGAGGGAGGTCCATGGCTACACCTTC. Amino acid sequence: CASSQEREREVHGYTF.

The chain carries TRBV27 and TRBJ2-1, with 7 bases that match TRBD2. The V and J ends lost 2 bases and 3 bases, in that order; junction bases with no gene match: 7. The germline CDR1 and CDR2 sequences are MNHEY and SMNVEV (reference sequence). This CDR3 contains 16 residues. In nucleotides, the CDR3 is TGTGCCAGCAGTTTAGCTAGCGGCCTACTCTACAATGAGCAGTTCTTC. It encodes CASSLASGLLYNEQFF.

The chain couples TRBV19 to TRBJ1-1; possibly TRBD1 for D (6 bases). Per the germline V gene, CDR1 is LNHDA and CDR2 is SQIVND (reference sequence). Trimming pared 7 bases from V and 12 bases from J, leaving 15 bases between. CDR3 length: 11 residues. For the CDR3, the DNA is TGTGCCAGTAAAAAGGACAGTGGGCCTTTCTTT. Translating gives CASKKDSGPFF.

This clone was recorded only once. The genes are TRBV15 and TRBJ2-1; possibly TRBD2 for D (6 bases). Germline V lookup: CDR1 LNHNV, CDR2 YYDKDF (reference sequence). The V end lost 5 bases, the J end lost 3 bases, and 14 bases lay between the germline ends. The CDR3 spans 15 residues. The CDR3 reads CATSLLAPYYNEQFF. The CDR3 bases are TGTGCCACCAGCCTCCTAGCGCCTTACTACAATGAGCAGTTCTTC.

The chain is built from TRBV10-3 and TRBJ2-7, with no clear D. The CDR3 loop spans 11 amino acids. The V end lost 2 bases, the J end lost 7 bases, and 6 bases lay between the germline ends. Per the germline V gene, CDR1 is ENHRY and CDR2 is SYGVKD. The CDR3 DNA sequence: TGTGCCATCAGTGAGGTCGGGGAGCAGTACTTC. It specifies CAISEVGEQYF.

The rearrangement links TRBV4-1 to TRBJ1-2; D remains unclear. This CDR3 comprises 14 residues. V was shortened by 4 bases and J by 3 bases, with 12 bases between the two germline ends. CDR1 is MGHRA and CDR2 is YSYEKL in the germline V gene. The CDR3 sequence is CASSLLIGDYGYTF. The CDR3 nucleotides are TGCGCCAGCAGCCTTCTCATCGGGGACTATGGCTACACCTTC.

V is TRBV4-1 and J is TRBJ2-2; D uncertain. Germline CDR1 reads MGHRA; CDR2 reads YSYEKL. The CDR3 extends over 15 amino acids. Trimming took 0 bases from V and 5 from J, leaving 10 bases between them. CDR3 in DNA: TGCGCCAGCAGCCAAGACCACTCCATGACCGGGGAGCTGTTTTTT. Residues: CASSQDHSMTGELFF.

The chain couples TRBV27 to TRBJ1-1, with a tentative D call TRBD1 (5 bases). Germline values: CDR1 MNHEY, CDR2 SMNVEV (reference sequence). Trimming cost V 3 bases and J 1 base, with 12 bases left between them. There are 15 residues in the CDR3. This CDR3 is CASSLDKNPNTEAFF. The CDR3 DNA follows: TGTGCCAGCAGTTTGGACAAAAACCCGAACACTGAAGCTTTCTTT.

This clone was recorded once. The V gene is TRBV6-6, the J gene TRBJ2-3; D is possibly TRBD1 (5 bases). V was cut by 2 bases and J by 0 bases, with 6 bases left in between. In germline, CDR1 is MNHNY, CDR2 SVGAGI (reference sequence). The CDR3 consists of 14 residues. The CDR3 here is CASSYTGSTDTQYF. The CDR3 DNA sequence: TGTGCCAGCAGTTACACAGGTAGCACAGATACGCAGTATTTT.

Note on this clone: Other DNA sequences in this specimen translate into the identical CDR3. V gene TRBV27 combines with J gene TRBJ2-1; TRBD2 aligns across 9 bases. With 3 bases clipped from V and 0 bases from J, the junction kept 6 bases outside the gene matches. Germline V gene data show CDR1 as MNHEY and CDR2 as SMNVEV (reference sequence). The CDR3 length is 17 residues. CDR3 amino acids: CASSFGLAGLSYNEQFF. The CDR3 nucleotides are TGTGCCAGCAGTTTCGGTCTAGCGGGGCTCTCCTACAATGAGCAGTTCTTC.

V is TRBV6-1 and J is TRBJ1-5; D not certain. CDR1 and CDR2 (germline): MNHNS, SASEGT. The V end was cut by 2 bases, the J end by 5 bases, with 16 bases between. There are 16 residues in the CDR3. The CDR3 is CASSEFSRDIYQPQHF. DNA for the CDR3: TGTGCCAGCAGTGAATTTTCCCGGGATATCTATCAGCCCCAGCATTTT.

The V call is TRBV29-1, the J call TRBJ2-3; 11 nucleotides line up with TRBD2. The J segment lost 2 bases and the V segment lost 7 bases, leaving 8 bases of the junction unmatched. The CDR3 is 15 amino acids. Germline assignment: CDR1 SQVTM and CDR2 ANQGSEA. The CDR3 sequence: CSAAGTSGPTDTQYF. CDR3 in DNA: TGCAGCGCCGCAGGGACTAGCGGACCCACAGATACGCAGTATTTT.

This clone was found once. This chain uses TRBV5-5 with TRBJ2-7; D is undetermined. Trimming stripped 4 bases from V and 2 bases from J, with 13 bases between. There are 14 residues in the CDR3. Per germline, CDR1 SGHKS and CDR2 YYEKEE (reference sequence). Here the CDR3 DNA reads TGTGCCAGCAGCATTCGGGTCCCAACCTACGAGCAGTACTTC. Protein product: CASSIRVPTYEQYF.

In this sample, this clone turned up once. This chain links TRBV12-1 with TRBJ1-2; TRBD1 is the table's D call and was not checked against the DNA. TRBV12-1 is a known pseudogene. This CDR3 contains 14 residues. The CDR3 spells CASSLFQFPYGYTF. CDR3 nucleotides: TGTGCCAGCAGCTTGTTTCAGTTCCCCTATGGCTACACCTTC.

The V call is TRBV7-3, the J call TRBJ2-3; TRBD2 matches at 7 bases. V shed 4 bases and J 1 base; nucleotides not matched to a gene: 11. There are 17 residues in the CDR3. In germline, CDR1 is SGHTA, CDR2 FQGTGA. The CDR3 loop reads CASSSRFAGDGTDTQYF. CDR3 nucleotide sequence: TGTGCCAGCAGCTCCCGTTTTGCGGGAGACGGCACAGATACGCAGTATTTT.

The CDR3 DNA reads as TGTGCCAGCAGCGCAACCGGGACAGCCTACAATGAGCAGTTCTTC. This gives the protein CASSATGTAYNEQFF. The chain is built from TRBV7-3 and TRBJ2-1, with TRBD1 matching 7 bases. CDR3 length: 15 residues. Germline V gene data show CDR1 as SGHTA and CDR2 as FQGTGA. Trimming cost V 5 bases and J 2 bases; bases outside gene matches: 6.

V and J are TRBV5-1 and TRBJ2-1; TRBD2 matches 11 bases. This CDR3 comprises 15 residues. J gave up 6 bases and V 4 bases, and 6 bases lay outside the gene matches. The V gene's germline CDR1 is SGHRS and CDR2 YFSETQ. CDR3 sequence (DNA): TGCGCCAGCAGCGCACTAGCGGGAGATATCAATGAGCAGTTCTTC. Protein product: CASSALAGDINEQFF.

The chain couples TRBV7-9 to TRBJ1-2, with unresolved D. Germline values: CDR1 SEHNR, CDR2 FQNEAQ (reference sequence). The CDR3 totals 12 residues. Trimming cost V 5 bases and J 4 bases, with 8 bases left between them. The CDR3 loop reads CASSDTPYGYTF. The CDR3, as DNA: TGTGCCAGCAGCGACACCCCCTATGGCTACACCTTC.

The rearrangement uses TRBV4-1 and TRBJ2-7; perhaps TRBD1 as D (6 bases). CDR1 is MGHRA, CDR2 YSYEKL, per germline. The V end was cut by 2 bases, the J end by 3 bases, with 11 bases between. The CDR3 runs 14 residues. The CDR3 sequence: CASSQLGQFYEQYF. The CDR3 nucleotides read TGCGCCAGCAGCCAACTCGGACAGTTCTACGAGCAGTACTTC.

In this sample, this clone turned up once. The chain has TRBV13 and TRBJ2-7; possibly TRBD2 for D (6 bases). Germline V gene data show CDR1 as PRHDT and CDR2 as FYEKMQ (reference sequence). The CDR3 runs 14 residues. V was clipped by 0 bases and J by 5 bases, with 11 bases between them. The CDR3 spells CASSLGGRGDEQYF. As DNA, the CDR3 is TGTGCCAGCAGCTTAGGCGGGAGAGGGGACGAGCAGTACTTC.